Listed here is a single T cell receptor beta chain. Its antigen is not yet known. No much larger clone exists at a distance of one base, and base qualities are not known. V is clipped by 3 bases and J by 4 bases, and the sequence between their germline boundaries is 10 bases long. From its cysteine to its phenylalanine, the CDR3 spans 14 amino acids. This entry keeps only the CDR3 DNA: 42 bases, framed from base 1. CDR1 MNHEY and CDR2 SMNVEV were looked up in the germline V gene (reference sequence). Genomic DNA was isolated from the sorted cells so that the TCRbeta CDR3 region could be sequenced. The immunoSEQ Assay was used for sequencing of TCRbeta CDR3 regions. In TCRdb, the immuneACCESS table is reduced to in-frame sequences with V and J assigned. These tables do not hold every clone; where another copy was compared, an unresolved V gene accounts for under half, and the others remain unexplained. The sample includes about 71,000 clones, with roughly 78% observed a single time. Roughly 5.4% of the sample goes to the ten largest clones.

The trial excluded patients who had a history of autoimmune disease or were on systemic immunosuppression. Peripheral blood for TCR sequencing was collected from all dose cohorts at baseline, on cycle 4 day 1, and on cycle 7 day 1. Samples came from an open-label, multicenter, first-in-human phase I dose-escalation trial of ivuxolimab. Adults with locally advanced or metastatic head and neck squamous cell, hepatocellular, melanoma or renal cell carcinoma were enrolled in the trial. Before TCR sequencing, CD4+ T cells and CD8+ T cells were sorted from peripheral blood as separate populations. The source of the sample is a study of OX40 agonist ivuxolimab in advanced cancers. Turning to the overall study: Ivuxolimab was a fully human IgG2 agonistic monoclonal antibody targeting the costimulatory receptor OX40 (CD134). In the dose-escalation cohort, approximately 83% of patients were male, and the mean age was approximately 60 years with a range of roughly 20 to 85. The paper covers the monotherapy dose-escalation part of the phase I ivuxolimab trial, which included N ≈ 54 patients. The point of sequencing TCRbeta in the periphery was to test whether ivuxolimab changed TCR sequence diversity and drove clonal T-cell expansion. Prior anti-PD-1, anti-PD-L1 or anti-CTLA-4 therapy was permitted, and checkpoint inhibitors had been received by under 50% of dose-escalation patients. Intravenous ivuxolimab was administered to patients every 2 weeks at six dose levels: 0.01, 0.1, 0.3, 1.5, 3 and 10 mg/kg. Of the approximately 50 dose-escalation patients, hepatocellular carcinoma was present in approximately 20, melanoma in some 15, renal cell carcinoma in 9 and head and neck cancer in 9. Partial responses occurred in three dose-escalation patients, of whom one had hepatocellular carcinoma and two had cutaneous melanoma. Points the paper makes about the study in general: Low levels of normalized T-cell clonal expansion were also shown by some nonresponding patients. Clonal expansion of both CD4+ and CD8+ blood T cells was observed from baseline to week 6 at doses 0.1 to 3.0 mg/kg. On average, CD8+ T cells showed more expanded clones than CD4+ T cells after ivuxolimab. The antigen specificity of the peripheral T cells that underwent clonal expansion was not determined. In the 0.1-3.0 mg/kg groups, partial responders had among the lowest normalized peripheral clonal expansion, particularly in CD8+ T cells.

The origin of this receptor is an adult with an advanced solid tumor such as melanoma, head and neck, liver or kidney cancer. This specimen was CD4+ or CD8+ T cells sorted from blood, taken in a trial of the OX40 agonist ivuxolimab. The V and J segments used are TRBV27 and TRBJ2-1; the D segment cannot be called with confidence. The sequenced DNA: TGTGCCAGCAGTTTCCGGCAGAATTACAATGAGCAGTTCTTC. Its product reads: CASSFRQNYNEQFF.